Presented here are 16 T cell receptor beta chains from one specimen sequenced in a study of T cells in localized non-small cell lung cancer (TCRdb year 2020). Receptor libraries were prepared by the immunoSEQ multiplex PCR assay. TCRdb obtained this table from immuneACCESS and retained in-frame rearrangements with V and J assigned. These tables miss some clones; where compared with another copy, unresolved V genes account for less than half of the shortfall, and the remainder is unexplained. In all, the sample holds 15,000 or so clones, and more than 75% of those were seen once. About 24% of the sample comes from the top ten. The specimen was peripheral blood, collected before any cancer treatment. The receptor source for this set is a male donor aged 60 or over with stage I lung adenocarcinoma.

The chain links TRBV5-1 to TRBJ2-3, with D uncertain. Germline assignment: CDR1 SGHRS and CDR2 YFSETQ. The CDR3 has 14 amino acids. V was pared by 0 bases and J by 2 bases, with 7 bases between. The CDR3 is CASSLGFLTDTQYF. DNA of the CDR3: TGCGCCAGCAGCTTGGGGTTTCTCACAGATACGCAGTATTTT.

This rearrangement joins TRBV4-2 to TRBJ1-3; D unclear. Germline assignment: CDR1 LGHNA and CDR2 YNFKEQ. The ends were cut back, 0 bases at V and 0 bases at J, with 12 bases in the middle. The CDR3 is made up of 17 amino acids. The CDR3, as DNA: TGTGCCAGCAGCCAAGATTGGTCGGGTAGCTCTGGAAACACCATATATTTT. Translation: CASSQDWSGSSGNTIYF.

The V and J genes are TRBV5-1 and TRBJ2-5; D uncertain. Between the trimmed V and J ends, which lost 1 base and 5 bases, there was a span of 3 bases. The CDR3 is made up of 11 amino acids. The germline CDR1 and CDR2 sequences are SGHRS and YFSETQ. CDR3 DNA sequence: TGCGCCAGCAGCTTGAGCGAGACCCAGTACTTC. This translates into CASSLSETQYF.

The chain is built from TRBV7-2 and TRBJ2-7; D is possibly TRBD2 (6 bases). The CDR3 runs to 15 residues. In germline, CDR1 is SGHTA, CDR2 FQGNSA. V shed 2 bases and J shed 0 bases, with 11 bases lying between them. As DNA, the CDR3 is TGTGCCAGCAGCTTACAGCGGGCCTACTCCTACGAGCAGTACTTC. Its translation is CASSLQRAYSYEQYF.

The CDR3 spells CASSEDNQNNEQFF. CDR3 sequence (DNA): TGTGCCAGCAGTGAAGACAACCAGAACAATGAGCAGTTCTTC. The rearrangement joins TRBV6-1 to TRBJ2-1; D gene ambiguous. CDR3 length: 14 amino acids. V was shortened by 1 base and J by 5 bases, with 9 bases between the two germline ends. From germline, CDR1 is MNHNS and CDR2 SASEGT.

The chain joins TRBV19 to TRBJ1-1; D remains unclear. This CDR3 has 14 amino acids. Germline-derived CDR1 and CDR2 are LNHDA and SQIVND (reference sequence). The ends were cut back, 7 bases at V and 0 bases at J, with 12 bases in the middle. CDR3 in amino acids: CASTNGFMNTEAFF. DNA for the CDR3: TGTGCCAGTACCAACGGGTTTATGAACACTGAAGCTTTCTTT.

CDR3 region: CASSLDRRLGPGLLFNEQFF. CDR3 nucleotides: TGTGCCAGCAGCTTAGATAGAAGATTGGGACCGGGACTTCTTTTCAATGAGCAGTTCTTC. J is TRBJ2-1 and V is TRBV11-2; possible D gene TRBD2, 6 bases. The CDR3 spans 20 residues. Trimming pared 0 bases from V and 6 bases from J, leaving 27 bases between. Germline-derived CDR1 and CDR2 are SGHAT and FQNNGV.

The chain joins TRBV21-1 to TRBJ1-4; the table's D call TRBD1 went unverified against the DNA. TRBV21-1 represents a pseudogene. CDR3 length: 16 residues. The CDR3 region is CASSKRDRTGNEKLFF. CDR3 DNA: TGTGCCAGCAGCAAGCGGGACAGGACGGGGAATGAAAAACTGTTTTTT.

The chain couples TRBV10-1 to TRBJ2-1, with D perhaps TRBD1 or TRBD2 (5 bases each). The CDR3 is 18 residues long. V gave up 2 bases and J gave up 0 bases, with 17 bases separating them. Germline loops: CDR1 WNHNN, CDR2 SYGVQD (reference sequence). The CDR3 reads CASSEGGLGPSSYNEQFF. Written as DNA, the CDR3 is TGCGCCAGCAGTGAGGGGGGTTTAGGGCCGAGCTCCTACAATGAGCAGTTCTTC.

This chain joins TRBV11-2 and TRBJ1-2; possible D gene TRBD1, 6 bases. The germline CDR1 and CDR2 sequences are SGHAT and FQNNGV. Deletions cut 5 bases from V and 8 bases from J, with 15 bases between. The CDR3 contains 13 residues. CDR3 coding DNA: TGTGCCAGCAGCCTAAACAGGGAATACGGCTACACCTTC. This translates into CASSLNREYGYTF. Supplemented by reference TRBV11-2 and TRBJ1-2, the full variable domain reads EAGVAQSPRYKIIEKRQSVAFWCNPISGHATLYWYQQILGQGPKLLIQFQNNGVVDDSQLPKDRFSAERLKGVDSTLKIQPAKLEDSAVYLCASSLNREYGYTFGSGTRLTVV.

This clone was seen only once. The chain is built from TRBV6-5 and TRBJ2-7; 7 bases are a match to TRBD1. This CDR3 spans 13 amino acids. The germline gives CDR1 MNHEY, CDR2 SVGAGI. Germline trimming cut 9 bases from V and 2 bases from J; bases unmatched to any gene: 7. The CDR3, as DNA: TGTGCCAGTAAGCCCGGGACAGCCTACGAGCAGTACTTC. Encoded protein: CASKPGTAYEQYF.

CDR3 sequence reads: CASSSQGAGGYTF. CDR3 DNA sequence: TGTGCCAGCAGTTCCCAGGGGGCGGGTGGCTACACCTTC. This chain uses TRBV6-5 with TRBJ1-2, with TRBD1 matching over 8 bases. After removal of 4 bases from V and 7 bases from J, the junction contained 5 bases not matched to a gene. This CDR3 has 13 amino acids. Per germline, CDR1 MNHEY and CDR2 SVGAGI.

The chain joins TRBV28 to TRBJ1-2; D gene ambiguous. Germline loops: CDR1 MDHEN, CDR2 SYDVKM. Trimming removed 6 bases at V and 2 bases at J, with 4 bases between. The CDR3 totals 11 residues. The CDR3 is CASSPNYGYTF. The CDR3 coding sequence is TGTGCCAGCAGCCCCAACTATGGCTACACCTTC.

The CDR3 region has the DNA TGTGCCAGCAGCTTGGCGGGAGACTCCTACAATGAGCAGTTCTTC. Residues: CASSLAGDSYNEQFF. This sequence joins TRBV5-5 and TRBJ2-1, with a tentative D call TRBD2 (6 bases). This CDR3 spans 15 amino acids. V was trimmed by 0 bases and J by 0 bases, leaving 7 bases between them. Germline CDR1 SGHKS, CDR2 YYEKEE (reference sequence).

The chain carries TRBV7-9 and TRBJ2-5, with D possibly being TRBD1 or TRBD2 (5 bases each). CDR3 length: 13 amino acids. Germline V gene data show CDR1 as SEHNR and CDR2 as FQNEAQ (reference sequence). With 5 bases removed from V and 5 bases from J, the gap between germline ends came to 12 bases. The CDR3 region is CASSLQGEETQYF. The CDR3 DNA follows: TGTGCCAGCAGCCTCCAGGGAGAGGAGACCCAGTACTTC.

The CDR3, as DNA: TGTGCCAGCAGTTTAGAGGGGGGCGCAGGGAAACTGTTTTTT. It yields the protein CASSLEGGAGKLFF. V usage is TRBV28 and J usage is TRBJ1-4; the D gene is possibly TRBD1 (6 bases). The length of the CDR3 is 14 residues. V lost 2 bases to trimming and J lost 11 bases, with 15 bases between them. The germline gives CDR1 MDHEN, CDR2 SYDVKM. The full variable domain, completed using reference TRBV28 and TRBJ1-4, is DVKVTQSSRYLVKRTGEKVFLECVQDMDHENMFWYRQDPGLGLRLIYFSYDVKMKEKGDIPEGYSVSREKKERFSLILESASTNQTSMYLCASSLEGGAGKLFFGSGTQLSVL.